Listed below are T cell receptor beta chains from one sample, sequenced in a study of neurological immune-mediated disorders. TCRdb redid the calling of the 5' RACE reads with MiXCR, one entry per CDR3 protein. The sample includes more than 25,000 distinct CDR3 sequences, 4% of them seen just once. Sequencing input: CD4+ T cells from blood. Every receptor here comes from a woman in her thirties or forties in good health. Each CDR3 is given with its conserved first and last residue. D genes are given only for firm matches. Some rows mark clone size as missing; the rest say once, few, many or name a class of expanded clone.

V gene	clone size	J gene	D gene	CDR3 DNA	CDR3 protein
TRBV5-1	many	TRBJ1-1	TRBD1	TGCGCCAGCAGCCGGGACAGGGGACCGGGATGGGCCTTT	CASSRDRGPGWAF
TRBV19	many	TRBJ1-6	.	TGTGCCAGTAGTAGAGGACAGTCTCAGAATTCACCCCTCCACTTT	CASSRGQSQNSPLHF
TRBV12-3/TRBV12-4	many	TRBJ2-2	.	TGTGCCCCGGGCAGGGGACCCGCCGGGGAGCTGTTTTTT	CAPGRGPAGELFF
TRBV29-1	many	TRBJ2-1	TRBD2	TGCAGCGTTGAAACTAGCGGATCGCAGTTCTTC	CSVETSGSQFF
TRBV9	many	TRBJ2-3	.	TGTGCCAGCAGCGTAGTAGGGGGCACAGATACGCAGTATTTT	CASSVVGGTDTQYF
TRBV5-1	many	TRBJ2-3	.	TGCGCCAGCAGCTTGCAGGGGTCAGATACGCAGTATTTT	CASSLQGSDTQYF
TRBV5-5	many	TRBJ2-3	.	TGTGCCAGCAGCCAGGGGGAGGGAACAGATACGCAGTATTTT	CASSQGEGTDTQYF
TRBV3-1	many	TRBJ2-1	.	TGTCACCGAAGCGGCCTCTGCGGCAATGAGCAGTTCTTC	CHRSGLCGNEQFF
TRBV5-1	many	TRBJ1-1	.	TGCGCCAGCCGGGGGGGGACTGAAGCTTTCTTT	CASRGGTEAFF
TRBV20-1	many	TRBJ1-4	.	TGCAGTGCTAGGAGGGGGGGCAGAAAACTGTTTTTT	CSARRGGRKLFF
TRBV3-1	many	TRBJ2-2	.	TGTGCCAGCAGCCAAGTCTATAAGTATACAGACTTAACCGGGGAGCTGTTTTTT	CASSQVYKYTDLTGELFF
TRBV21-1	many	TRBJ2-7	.	TGTGCCAGCAGCAAAGGACAGGGGGACGAGCAGTACTTC	CASSKGQGDEQYF
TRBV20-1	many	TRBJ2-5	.	TGCAGTGCTAGTAAGGGCCGAGAAGAGACCCAGTACTTC	CSASKGREETQYF
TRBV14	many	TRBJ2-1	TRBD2	TGTGCCAGCAGCCGGATTACGGGACTAGCGGGGGACAATGAGCAGTTCTTC	CASSRITGLAGDNEQFF
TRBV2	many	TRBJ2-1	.	TGTGCCAGCAGTAGCGAGCCCTATTACAATGAGCAGTTCTTC	CASSSEPYYNEQFF
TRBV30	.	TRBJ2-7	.	TGTGCGACCCGACAGTACTACGAGCAGTACTTC	CATRQYYEQYF
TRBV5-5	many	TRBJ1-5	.	TGTGCCAGCAGCTTTAAGGGGGATCTGGGTCAGCCCCAGCATTTT	CASSFKGDLGQPQHF
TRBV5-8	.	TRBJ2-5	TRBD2	TGTGCCAGCAGCCGCACGGGAGGGCAAGAGACCCAGTACTTC	CASSRTGGQETQYF
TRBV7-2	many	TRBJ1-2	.	TGTGCCAGCAGCTTAGGGGAGGGCTCTGGCTACACCTTC	CASSLGEGSGYTF
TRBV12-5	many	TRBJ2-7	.	TGTGCTAGTGGTTTCGACACCTACGAGCAGTACTTC	CASGFDTYEQYF
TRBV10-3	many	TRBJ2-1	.	TGTGCCATCAGTGCCCCCAGATACGATGAGCAGTTCTTC	CAISAPRYDEQFF
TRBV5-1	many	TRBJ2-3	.	TGCGCCAGCATGGATAGTCAGCTCACAGATACGCAGTATTTT	CASMDSQLTDTQYF
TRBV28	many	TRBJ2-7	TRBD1	TGTGCCAGCAAACGGCAGGGGGCAAATAACGAGCAGTACTTC	CASKRQGANNEQYF
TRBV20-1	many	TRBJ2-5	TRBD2	TGCAGTGCTCAGGACGGCGGGAGGAGGGGAGAGACCCAGTACTTC	CSAQDGGRRGETQYF
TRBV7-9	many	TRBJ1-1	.	TGTGCCAGCAGCAGAAGTCCCCAGATCACTGAAGCTTTCTTT	CASSRSPQITEAFF
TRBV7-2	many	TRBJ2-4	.	TGTGCCAGCAGCTTAGGCCCCTCCGGACATGGAAAAAACATTCAGTACTTC	CASSLGPSGHGKNIQYF
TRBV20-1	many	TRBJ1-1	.	TGCAGTGCCCCAGGCCCCGATTTCCTTTCTGAAGCTTTCTTT	CSAPGPDFLSEAFF
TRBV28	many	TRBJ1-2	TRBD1	TGTGCCACCGCACGAAGGGACAGGCACTATGGCTACACCTTC	CATARRDRHYGYTF
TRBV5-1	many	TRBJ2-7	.	TGCGCCAGCAGTCCCAGTCAGGGTAGGGTCCACGAGCAGTACTTC	CASSPSQGRVHEQYF
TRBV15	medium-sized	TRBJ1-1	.	TGTGCCACCAGCAGACCCACGTCGTCGGGAAACACTGAAGCTTTCTTT	CATSRPTSSGNTEAFF
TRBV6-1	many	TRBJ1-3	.	TGTGCCAGCAGCCAGAGGACGGGAGGCTCTGGAAACACCATATATTTT	CASSQRTGGSGNTIYF
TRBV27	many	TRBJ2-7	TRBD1	TGTGCCAGCAGTGGGATCTCCGGGACAGGGTTCTACGAGCAGTACTTC	CASSGISGTGFYEQYF
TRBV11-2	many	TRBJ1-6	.	TGTGCCAGCAGCTCCCCTCGGGGGGGGAGCTCCTATAATTCACCCCTCCACTTT	CASSSPRGGSSYNSPLHF
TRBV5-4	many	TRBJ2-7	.	TGTGCCAGCAGCTCTACAGGGAGACAGTACTTC	CASSSTGRQYF
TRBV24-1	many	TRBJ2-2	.	TGTGCCACAGGGGACCCCGGGGAGCTGTTTTTT	CATGDPGELFF
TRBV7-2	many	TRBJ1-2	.	TGTGCCAGCAGCTTAGCAGCCACTAACTATGGCTACACCTTC	CASSLAATNYGYTF
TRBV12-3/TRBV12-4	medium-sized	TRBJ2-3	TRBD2	TGTGCCAGCAGCTCTAGCGGGAGTGGCGCAGATACGCAGTATTTT	CASSSSGSGADTQYF
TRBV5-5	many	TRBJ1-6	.	TGTGCCAGCAGAGGTCTTTTCTACTCCTATAATTCACCCCTCCACTTT	CASRGLFYSYNSPLHF
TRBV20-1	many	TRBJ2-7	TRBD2	TGCAGTGCTAGAAAGCCGGGACTAGGGCCCTACGAGCAGTACTTC	CSARKPGLGPYEQYF
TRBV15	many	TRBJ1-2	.	TGTGCCACCAGCAGCCGTGCACAGGGTGGAGGCTACACCTTC	CATSSRAQGGGYTF
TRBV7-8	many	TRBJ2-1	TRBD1	TGTGCCAGCAGCTTAGAGACAGGGTCCAATGAGCAGTTCTTC	CASSLETGSNEQFF
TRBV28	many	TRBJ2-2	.	TGTGCCAGCAGTTTGTTTGCTGGCACCGGGGAGCTGTTTTTT	CASSLFAGTGELFF
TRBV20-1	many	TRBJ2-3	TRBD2	TGCAGTGCTCCCCAGGGACTAGCGGCCACAGATACGCAGTATTTT	CSAPQGLAATDTQYF
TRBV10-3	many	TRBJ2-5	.	TGTGCCTCCCAGGGGGGCCGGGAGACCCAGTACTTC	CASQGGRETQYF
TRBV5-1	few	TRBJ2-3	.	TGCGCCAGCAGCGGCGGGTACACAGATACGCAGTATTTT	CASSGGYTDTQYF
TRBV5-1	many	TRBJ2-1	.	TGCGCCAGCAGCCGGGTTATACAGGGCGACACCGGCAGTGAGCAGTTCTTC	CASSRVIQGDTGSEQFF